This T cell receptor (beta chain) was documented in a study of tissue T cells after allogeneic stem cell transplantation. The assay was immunoSEQ multiplex PCR, and TCRdb's table has in-frame clones only and misses some. The sample has approximately 4,200 clones; 50% are singletons. Sample time point: mouse harvest day 7 after allogeneic transplant. Tail vein injection delivered 10^7 T-cell-depleted bone marrow cells and 10^6 splenic CD5+ T cells. A remark on this clone: Its specificity is unknown. The genes are named according to mouse.

Study findings and constraints: Across patients, clones rarely overlapped, yet motif clusters were shared tissue-specifically.

The TCR sequence derives from a female BALB/c mouse given C57BL/6 T cells with graft-versus-host disease after an allogeneic hematopoietic cell transplant. The sequencing input was lymph node tissue.

CDR3 bases read: TGTGCCAGCAGTCTGTCAGGGGTTTCTGGAAATACGCTCTAT. Translating it yields CASSLSGVSGNTLY. The CDR3 reads in full as CASSLSGVSGNTLYF. V is TRBV26 and J is TRBJ1-3, with D possibly being TRBD1 (5 bases). The sequenced fragment ends 1 residue before the CDR3 boundary, so the rest is inferred from the germline J gene. Germline loops: CDR1 KGHPV, CDR2 FQNQEV (reference sequence). With 0 bases removed from V and 0 bases from J, the gap between germline ends came to 6 bases. The CDR3 is made up of 15 amino acids.